The 22 T cell receptor beta chains below were found in one sample sequenced in a study of blood T cell repertoires in COVID-19. Only in-frame clones appear in the TCRdb table, and some are missing; sequencing was by immunoSEQ multiplex PCR. The data contain roughly 63,000 clones, approximately 90% of them singletons. The material sequenced was peripheral blood. Receptors were obtained from a man in his 60s with acute or convalescent COVID-19.

The genes are TRBV4-1 and TRBJ1-1; D is undetermined. Germline CDR1 is MGHRA and CDR2 is YSYEKL. The ends were cut back, 4 bases at V and 3 bases at J, with 12 bases in the middle. The CDR3 consists of 14 residues. CDR3 coding DNA: TGCGCCAGCAGCCTGGTGGGCCCGGACACTGAAGCTTTCTTT. As protein: CASSLVGPDTEAFF.

This clone was seen a single time. The gene calls are TRBV24-1 and TRBJ2-1, with TRBD1 matching 7 bases. Germline CDR1 and CDR2: KGHDR and SFDVKD. Trimming at V came to 7 bases and at J to 6 bases, leaving 11 bases not matched to a gene. The CDR3 length is 15 residues. CDR3 region: CATRGTDLQGNEQFF. The CDR3 DNA reads TGTGCCACCAGGGGGACAGACCTACAGGGCAATGAGCAGTTCTTC.

CDR3 amino acids: CATSDRVFNQPQHF. The CDR3 nucleotides are TGTGCCACCAGTGATAGAGTTTTCAATCAGCCCCAGCATTTT. The chain joins TRBV24-1 to TRBJ1-5; D is unresolved. This CDR3 comprises 14 residues. CDR1 and CDR2 from the germline V gene are KGHDR and SFDVKD. Trimming shortened V by 3 bases and J by 3 bases, and 8 bases separated the two germline ends.

This clone was observed a few times. Distinct nucleotide sequences in the sample also encode this CDR3. V usage is TRBV6-5 and J usage is TRBJ2-5, with D perhaps matching TRBD2 (7 bases). Trimming left V 6 bases short and J 4 bases short, with 12 bases between. CDR1 is MNHEY and CDR2 is SVGAGI in the germline V gene. The CDR3 is 13 amino acids. CDR3 loop: CASRRAGAETQYF. CDR3 DNA: TGTGCCAGCAGGCGGGCGGGGGCAGAGACCCAGTACTTC.

This chain connects TRBV28 to TRBJ2-5; 8 bases agree with TRBD2. CDR1 and CDR2 (germline): MDHEN, SYDVKM. V dropped 6 bases and J dropped 5; count of bases not matched to a gene: 8. The CDR3 spans 14 residues. The CDR3 here is CASRAGGHWETQYF. Written as DNA, the CDR3 is TGTGCCAGCAGGGCGGGGGGACACTGGGAGACCCAGTACTTC.

The chain employs TRBV6-6 and TRBJ2-7; D is possibly TRBD1 (6 bases). From germline, CDR1 is MNHNY and CDR2 SVGAGI (reference sequence). CDR3 length: 14 amino acids. Deletions cut 5 bases from V and 3 bases from J, with 14 bases between. The CDR3 is CASSLNRDRYEQYF. The CDR3 DNA follows: TGTGCCAGCAGTCTAAACAGGGACCGCTACGAGCAGTACTTC.

The chain has TRBV6-5 and TRBJ1-6; D gene unclear. V dropped 6 bases and J dropped 7 bases, with 10 bases sitting between them. The CDR3 has 13 amino acids. Germline lookup yields CDR1 MNHEY and CDR2 SVGAGI. CDR3 sequence reads: CASRRMENSPLHF. The CDR3 DNA reads as TGTGCCAGCAGAAGAATGGAGAATTCACCCCTCCACTTT.

CDR3 region: CASSYPTLGGGGTDTQYF. CDR3 DNA sequence: TGTGCCAGCAGCTACCCCACCCTGGGAGGCGGAGGCACAGATACGCAGTATTTT. The V gene is TRBV7-2, the J gene TRBJ2-3; D is perhaps TRBD2 (6 bases). CDR1 SGHTA and CDR2 FQGNSA come from the germline V gene. V gave up 4 bases and J gave up 1 base, with 21 bases separating them. The CDR3 length is 18 residues.

The gene calls are TRBV9 and TRBJ1-1; 8 positions match TRBD1. In germline, CDR1 is SGDLS, CDR2 YYNGEE. The V gene end was trimmed by 0 bases and the J gene end by 4 bases; junction bases not matched to a gene: 8. The CDR3 sequence is 16 residues long. The CDR3 here is CASSVGQGARITEAFF. CDR3 bases: TGTGCCAGCAGCGTAGGGCAGGGGGCGCGAATCACTGAAGCTTTCTTT.

V gene TRBV30 combines with J gene TRBJ2-2, with a weak D call TRBD1 (6 bases). V was shortened by 2 bases and J by 3 bases, with 10 bases between the two germline ends. The CDR3 length is 14 residues. Germline CDR1 is GTSNPN and CDR2 is SVGIG (reference sequence). The CDR3 reads CAWSRRGDTGELFF. CDR3 bases: TGTGCCTGGAGTCGCAGGGGCGACACCGGGGAGCTGTTTTTT.

The gene calls are TRBV5-1 and TRBJ1-1; 9 bases match TRBD1. CDR1 is SGHRS and CDR2 is YFSETQ in the germline V gene. J gave up 8 bases and V 1 base, and 3 bases lay outside the gene matches. The CDR3 runs 13 residues. CDR3 in DNA: TGCGCCAGCAGCTTGTGGACAGGGGCCGAAGCTTTCTTT. It translates to CASSLWTGAEAFF.

The chain joins TRBV30 to TRBJ2-1; D is uncertain. V dropped 5 bases and J dropped 4 bases, with 6 bases sitting between them. This CDR3 has 11 amino acids. Germline assignment: CDR1 GTSNPN and CDR2 SVGIG (reference sequence). In DNA, the CDR3 is TGTGCCTGGGGTCAATACAATGAGCAGTTCTTC. Encoded protein: CAWGQYNEQFF.

V gene TRBV5-1 combines with J gene TRBJ2-7; possibly TRBD2 for D (6 bases). Germline values: CDR1 SGHRS, CDR2 YFSETQ. The germline V and J ends were trimmed by 0 bases and 0 bases, with 16 bases remaining between them. CDR3 size: 17 residues. CDR3: CASSLEVGGATSYEQYF. DNA for the CDR3: TGCGCCAGCAGCTTGGAAGTTGGAGGGGCGACCTCCTACGAGCAGTACTTC.

The chain is built from TRBV30 and TRBJ1-2; D may be TRBD1 (6 bases). Germline V lookup: CDR1 GTSNPN, CDR2 SVGIG (reference sequence). V was shortened by 0 bases and J by 2 bases, with 13 bases between the two germline ends. CDR3 length: 15 amino acids. For the CDR3, the DNA is TGTGCCTGGAGTGTGGGGGGGCGTATAAACTATGGCTACACCTTC. Its translation: CAWSVGGRINYGYTF.

This chain joins TRBV7-3 and TRBJ2-1, with 9 bases identical to TRBD2. This CDR3 region has 17 residues. Germline CDR1 reads SGHTA; CDR2 reads FQGTGA. After removal of 3 bases from V and 11 bases from J, the junction contained 17 bases not matched to a gene. The CDR3 here is CASSFPRGLAGTDQQFF. DNA for the CDR3: TGTGCCAGCAGCTTCCCTCGCGGCCTAGCGGGAACCGATCAGCAGTTCTTC.

In this sample, this clone turned up a few times. The chain joins TRBV12-3 or TRBV12-4 to TRBJ2-7; D possibly corresponds to TRBD1 (5 bases). V was pared by 3 bases and J by 7 bases, with 13 bases between. The CDR3 has 13 amino acids. Here the CDR3 reads CASSLKGLGEQYF. The CDR3 DNA is TGTGCCAGCAGTTTGAAGGGGCTGGGGGAGCAGTACTTC.

This clone came up once. This chain uses TRBV9 with TRBJ1-1; 7 nucleotides line up with TRBD1. CDR1 and CDR2 (germline): SGDLS, YYNGEE. The CDR3 sequence is 15 residues long. V dropped 3 bases and J dropped 0; count of bases not matched to a gene: 5. CDR3 loop: CASSASGQLNTEAFF. CDR3 nucleotides: TGTGCCAGCAGCGCGTCGGGACAGTTGAACACTGAAGCTTTCTTT.

This sequence joins TRBV7-3 and TRBJ1-1; unclear D gene. CDR1 SGHTA and CDR2 FQGTGA come from the germline V gene. Trimming took off 6 bases at V and 3 bases at J, with 11 bases between the two ends. This CDR3 is built from 13 residues. CDR3 sequence (DNA): TGTGCCAGCAGTTCTAGAGAGTACACTGAAGCTTTCTTT. It specifies CASSSREYTEAFF. The full variable domain, completed using reference TRBV7-3 and TRBJ1-1, is GAGVSQTPSNKVTEKGKYVELRCDPISGHTALYWYRQSLGQGPEFLIYFQGTGAADDSGLPNDRFFAVRPEGSVSTLKIQRTERGDSAVYLCASSSREYTEAFFGQGTRLTVV.

This chain joins TRBV29-1 and TRBJ2-7; 7 positions match TRBD1. Germline V lookup: CDR1 SQVTM, CDR2 ANQGSEA. Germline trimming cut 1 base from V and 2 bases from J; bases unmatched to any gene: 8. This CDR3 is 15 amino acids long. The CDR3: CSVEGIRDSTYEQYF. For the CDR3, the DNA is TGCAGCGTTGAAGGAATCCGGGACAGCACCTACGAGCAGTACTTC.

The chain recombines TRBV20-1 with TRBJ2-1, with 11 positions matching TRBD1. The V gene end was trimmed by 3 bases and the J gene end by 7 bases; junction bases not matched to a gene: 11. Germline loops: CDR1 DFQATT, CDR2 SNEGSKA (reference sequence). The CDR3 is 16 residues long. The CDR3 spells CSASRGVGQGANEQFF. CDR3 nucleotide sequence: TGCAGTGCTAGTCGAGGAGTTGGACAGGGGGCGAATGAGCAGTTCTTC.

The rearrangement joins TRBV27 to TRBJ1-5; TRBD1 agrees at 9 bases. Per germline, CDR1 MNHEY and CDR2 SMNVEV (reference sequence). The CDR3 runs 15 residues. With V trimmed by 4 bases and J by 1 base, 2 bases remained unmatched. Here the CDR3 DNA reads TGTGCCAGCAGTTCCGGGACAGGGAGCAATCAGCCCCAGCATTTT. Amino acid sequence: CASSSGTGSNQPQHF.

The rearrangement joins TRBV19 to TRBJ1-1; 10 nucleotides match TRBD1. V dropped 6 bases and J dropped 7; count of bases not matched to a gene: 5. Germline V gene sequence: CDR1 LNHDA, CDR2 SQIVND (reference sequence). The CDR3 runs to 13 residues. The CDR3 spells CASRPGQGFEAFF. The CDR3 DNA reads as TGTGCCAGTAGACCGGGACAGGGGTTTGAAGCTTTCTTT.